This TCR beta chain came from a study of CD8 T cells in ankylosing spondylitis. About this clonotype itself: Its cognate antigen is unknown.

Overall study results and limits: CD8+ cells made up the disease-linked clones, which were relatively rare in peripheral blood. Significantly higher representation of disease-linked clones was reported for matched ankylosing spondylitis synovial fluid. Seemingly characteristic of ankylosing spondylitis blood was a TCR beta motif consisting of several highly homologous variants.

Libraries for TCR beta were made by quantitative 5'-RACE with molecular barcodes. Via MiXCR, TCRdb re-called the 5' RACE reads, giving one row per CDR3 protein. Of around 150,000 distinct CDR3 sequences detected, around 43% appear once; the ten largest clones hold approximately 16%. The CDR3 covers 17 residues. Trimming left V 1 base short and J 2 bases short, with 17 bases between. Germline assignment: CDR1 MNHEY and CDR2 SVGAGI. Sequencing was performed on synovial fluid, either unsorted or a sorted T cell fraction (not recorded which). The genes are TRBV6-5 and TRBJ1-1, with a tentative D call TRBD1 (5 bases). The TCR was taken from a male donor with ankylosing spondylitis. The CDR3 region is CASSYWHFTQGNTEAFF. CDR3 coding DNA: TGTGCCAGCAGTTACTGGCATTTTACCCAGGGCAACACTGAAGCTTTCTTT.